Below, one TCR beta chain is given with its context. Repertoires were generated with immunoSEQ multiplex PCR, while TCRdb's copy carries only in-frame clones and drops some. Of 20,000 to 25,000 clones in the sample, roughly 94% were seen once. Germline V gene sequence: CDR1 SGHTA, CDR2 FQGNSA. J was trimmed by 6 bases and V by 3 bases; bases with no gene match: 4. The length of the CDR3 is 13 residues. Time point reported: newly diagnosed, previously untreated cHL patient sample. Acting as the comparison were PBMCs from newly diagnosed, untreated classical Hodgkin lymphoma. This sample was included in a study of PD-1 blockade in classical Hodgkin lymphoma.

What was sequenced was peripheral blood mononuclear cells (PBMCs). This chain connects TRBV7-2 to TRBJ1-2; 7 nucleotides align to TRBD1. The source is a human donor with classical Hodgkin lymphoma. In DNA form, the CDR3 reads TGTGCCAGCAGCTTCCTACAGGGGCATGGCTACACCTTC. Protein sequence: CASSFLQGHGYTF.